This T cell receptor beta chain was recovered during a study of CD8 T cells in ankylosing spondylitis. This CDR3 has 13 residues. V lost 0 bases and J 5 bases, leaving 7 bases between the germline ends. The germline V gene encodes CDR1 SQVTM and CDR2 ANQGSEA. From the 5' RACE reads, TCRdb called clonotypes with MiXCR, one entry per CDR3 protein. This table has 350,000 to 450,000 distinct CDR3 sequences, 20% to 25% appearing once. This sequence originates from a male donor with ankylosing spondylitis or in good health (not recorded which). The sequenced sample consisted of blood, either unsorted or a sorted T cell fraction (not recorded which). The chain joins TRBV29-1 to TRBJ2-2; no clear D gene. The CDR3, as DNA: TGCAGCGTTGAAGACGGACGGACCGGGGAGCTGTTTTTT. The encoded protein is CSVEDGRTGELFF.